This entry lists 15 T cell receptor beta chains sequenced from one sample in a study of T cell repertoires in cytomegalovirus infection. TCRdb fed the reads into MiXCR, producing one record per CDR3 protein. Among about 180,000 distinct CDR3 sequences, 17% were seen once, and the ten largest hold under 30%. Sample: CD8+ T cells from PBMCs. The receptors derive from a human donor in good health (CMV status not recorded). Some clones in this sample may be carry-over from other donors' samples.

The sample holds a few counts of this clonotype. This sequence joins TRBV27 and TRBJ2-7, with D possibly matching TRBD2 (6 bases). Germline CDR1 reads MNHEY; CDR2 reads SMNVEV (reference sequence). Between the trimmed V and J ends, which lost 9 bases and 4 bases, there was a span of 13 bases. This CDR3 region has 12 residues. Here the CDR3 DNA reads TGTGCCAGGGCCCATGCGGGGTACGAGCAGTACTTC. Its protein product is CARAHAGYEQYF.

This clonotype came up many times. The gene calls are TRBV12-3 or TRBV12-4 and TRBJ2-1, with D possibly being TRBD1 or TRBD2 (5 bases each). Trimming removed 3 bases from V and 6 bases from J, with 9 bases in between. There are 13 residues in the CDR3. CDR3 residues: CASSFKGPNEQFF. The DNA for the CDR3 is TGTGCCAGCAGTTTTAAGGGACCCAATGAGCAGTTCTTC.

V usage is TRBV15 and J usage is TRBJ2-1, with D perhaps TRBD1 (6 bases). CDR1 and CDR2 (germline): LNHNV, YYDKDF (reference sequence). This CDR3 region has 17 residues. Trimming took off 1 base at V and 0 bases at J, with 13 bases between the two ends. The CDR3 DNA is TGTGCCACCAGCAGAGTTCCAGGGGCCGGCTCCTACAATGAGCAGTTCTTC. It encodes CATSRVPGAGSYNEQFF.

The genes are TRBV9 and TRBJ1-3; possible D gene TRBD1, 5 bases. V lost 1 base to trimming and J lost 4 bases, with 30 bases between them. The CDR3 is 21 residues long. From germline, CDR1 is SGDLS and CDR2 YYNGEE. CDR3: CASSVQPRDSSRFIPGNTIYF. DNA of the CDR3: TGTGCCAGCAGCGTACAACCCAGGGACTCTTCCCGTTTCATCCCCGGAAACACCATATATTTT.

This clonotype occurred many times. V is TRBV12-3 or TRBV12-4 and J is TRBJ2-1; 10 nucleotides match TRBD2. The CDR3 runs to 17 residues. With V trimmed by 7 bases and J by 0 bases, 9 bases remained unmatched. The CDR3, as DNA: TGTGCCAGCAATATAGCGGGGGGATCGAGCTCCTACAATGAGCAGTTCTTC. This translates into CASNIAGGSSSYNEQFF.

This clonotype has just a few counts. The chain links TRBV4-2 to TRBJ1-5, with D perhaps matching TRBD1 (5 bases). The germline V and J ends were trimmed by 1 base and 7 bases, with 11 bases remaining between them. Germline lookup yields CDR1 LGHNA and CDR2 YNFKEQ. The CDR3 extends over 14 amino acids. CDR3 residues: CASSQVEGDQPQHF. In nucleotides, the CDR3 is TGTGCCAGCAGCCAAGTTGAAGGGGACCAGCCCCAGCATTTT.

V usage is TRBV6-1 and J usage is TRBJ1-2; the D is unclear. V lost 7 bases and J lost 4, with 19 bases in between. Germline V gene sequence: CDR1 MNHNS, CDR2 SASEGT. The CDR3 contains 15 residues. The DNA for the CDR3 is TGTGCCAGCACCTTAACAGCACTCGGCGGCTATGGCTACACCTTC. This sequence encodes CASTLTALGGYGYTF.

The rearrangement links TRBV6-1 to TRBJ2-7; D perhaps matches TRBD2 (6 bases). The CDR3 contains 13 residues. Germline-derived CDR1 and CDR2 are MNHNS and SASEGT. Trimming cost V 3 bases and J 6 bases, with 12 bases left between them. CDR3 coding DNA: TGTGCCAGCAGTGACGCAGGGACTCGCGAGCAGTACTTC. It encodes CASSDAGTREQYF.

The sample holds a few counts of this clonotype. In nucleotides, the CDR3 is TGTGCCAGCACAGGACAGGGGGCTTCACCCCTCCACTTT. Translating it yields CASTGQGASPLHF. The genes are TRBV7-9 and TRBJ1-6, with 11 bases fitting TRBD1. Germline-derived CDR1 and CDR2 are SEHNR and FQNEAQ (reference sequence). The J segment lost 9 bases and the V segment lost 7 bases, leaving 2 bases of the junction unmatched. This CDR3 spans 13 amino acids.

In DNA form, the CDR3 reads TGTGCCATCAGTGTCCGGGACAGGGAAGTGGCTGGGGCCAACGTCCTGACTTTC. Residues: CAISVRDREVAGANVLTF. This sequence joins TRBV10-3 and TRBJ2-6; TRBD1 agrees at 9 bases. V was clipped by 4 bases and J by 2 bases; unmatched bases: 9. CDR3 length: 18 amino acids. Looked up from germline, CDR1 is ENHRY and CDR2 is SYGVKD.

The CDR3 spells CASSEVIGNTGELFF. The CDR3 DNA reads TGTGCCAGCAGTGAAGTTATAGGGAACACCGGGGAGCTGTTTTTT. The chain couples TRBV2 to TRBJ2-2, with D unclear. The germline V and J ends were trimmed by 1 base and 1 base, with 7 bases remaining between them. In germline, CDR1 is SNHLY, CDR2 FYNNEI. The CDR3 loop spans 15 amino acids.

This clonotype turned up a few times. This chain links TRBV4-2 with TRBJ2-3, with a possible D match to TRBD2 (6 bases). Germline assignment: CDR1 LGHNA and CDR2 YNFKEQ. V was clipped by 1 base and J by 1 base, with 12 bases between them. There are 16 residues in the CDR3. In DNA form, the CDR3 reads TGTGCCAGCAGCCAAGGCGGGACTGACGGCACAGATACGCAGTATTTT. Translated, it gives CASSQGGTDGTDTQYF.

About this clonotype itself: A junction boundary mismatches the germline segment, possibly from a read error. The J gene is TRBJ1-1, the V gene TRBV5-1, with D uncertain. CDR1 and CDR2 from the germline V gene are SGHRS and YFSETQ. The CDR3 is 12 residues long. CDR3 sequence reads: CASSLRNSEAFF. CDR3 sequence (DNA): TGCGCCAGCAGCTTGAGGAACAGTGAAGCTTTCTTT.

This clonotype has more than one count but fewer than ten. The J gene is TRBJ1-1, the V gene TRBV11-3, with D unresolved. With 5 bases removed from V and 7 bases from J, the gap between germline ends came to 14 bases. The length of the CDR3 is 13 residues. From germline, CDR1 is SGHNT and CDR2 YENEEA. The CDR3 spells CASSPSTGSEAFF. DNA of the CDR3: TGTGCCAGCAGCCCATCGACGGGGAGTGAAGCTTTCTTT.

This rearrangement joins TRBV11-3 to TRBJ2-1, with a tentative D call TRBD1 (6 bases). The V gene's germline CDR1 is SGHNT and CDR2 YENEEA. The CDR3 consists of 15 residues. V was trimmed by 2 bases and J by 9 bases, leaving 17 bases between them. CDR3 amino acids: CASSLRSGVEGEQFF. The CDR3, as DNA: TGTGCCAGCAGCTTACGGTCAGGGGTGGAAGGTGAGCAGTTCTTC.